What follows is one T cell receptor (beta chain) and its context. The specificity of this receptor is unknown. Within one base of it there is no much larger clone, and no base qualities were kept. The immunoSEQ hsTCRB assay version 4, run in survey mode, was used to sequence TCRbeta repertoires from genomic DNA. Genomic DNA was diluted to roughly 9.5 ng/uL, using up to roughly 1 ug per sample for TCRbeta sequencing. Per the authors' processing: TCRbeta data analysis was done in ImmunoSeq Analyzer 3.0, and diversity was calculated on productive nucleotide rearrangements. Lower-bound TCR diversity was estimated with the improved Chao index, and clonality with the Gini coefficient using the Immunarch R package. When different nucleotide rearrangements encoded the same CDR3beta amino acid sequence, each rearrangement was treated as a distinct clonotype. Differential abundance analysis identified TCRbeta sequences significantly enriched in antigen-responding cells relative to anti-CD3/anti-CD28-activated cells. Using predicted peptide-MHC specificity as the basis, GLIPH2 grouped TCRs into clusters, both for each participant individually and for the merged data sets that combined participants. What TCRdb holds here is the immuneACCESS table cut down to in-frame rearrangements. Part of the clones is not present; checked against another copy, under half of the missing clones reflect an unresolved V gene, and the others are unexplained. The V and J calls and clone size come from that table; D and trimming were worked out from the DNA. The sample table lists about 40,000 clones, 75% to 85% of them with a count of one. In total, the top ten clones hold 13% to 15% of the sample.

V is clipped by 5 bases and J by 8 bases, and the sequence between their germline boundaries is 15 bases long. The germline V gene provides CDR1 SGHVS and CDR2 FQNEAQ. The CDR3 spans 13 residues, from the cysteine through the phenylalanine. Of the read, only the CDR3 DNA is kept; its 39 bases are in frame from base 1. This sample is drawn from a study of persistence of HIV-infected CD4 T cells (dated by TCRdb to 2018 to 2020). For context, the study as a whole: CMV- and HIV-1 Gag-responding CD4+ T cells were isolated from ART-treated individuals so that antigen-driven clonal expansion of HIV-1-infected cells could be examined. The median time the participants had spent on suppressive ART was 8 years. Peripheral blood samples of up to roughly 180 mL were taken at multiple time points, with the exception of a couple of participants who underwent leukapheresis at a single time point. TCRbeta sequencing assessed the clonality of all cells in each sorted population, while proviral sequencing assessed the clonality of infected cells. The TCR cluster analysis across participants included roughly 8 participants for CMV and 6 or 7 participants for Gag. The study at large found these results: Only a small number of individuals took part in the study, and only a limited range of antigens was tested. TCRbeta richness in CMV- and Gag-responding cells was significantly lower than in anti-CD3/anti-CD28-responding cells; CMV-responding cells had higher oligoclonality than CD3/CD28-stimulated and Gag-responding cells. Antigen-responding cells were enriched for degenerate expanded CDR3beta sequences, which suggests convergent selection of CD4+ responses to CMV and Gag. Bulk TCR analyses could not be limited to the rare CMV-responding cells that actually contained HIV-1 proviruses. Within the same sorted populations, TCR oligoclonality correlated with proviral oligoclonality.

What this sample's treatment or condition label stands for: suppressive antiretroviral therapy. A pool of overlapping 15-mer peptides from HIV-1 Gag, at 0.85 to 1 ug per peptide per mL, was used to stimulate the cells. Memory populations depleted of antigen-responding cells were obtained by sorting nonresponding CD40L-negative CD69-negative CD45RO-high memory CD4+ T cells. HIV-1-infected adults in whom suppressive ART had been started during chronic infection were enrolled as participants. For at least 4 years, participants had undetectable plasma HIV-1 RNA, below 50 copies/mL. To be included, participants needed a CD4+ T cell count above 400 cells/uL and a positive CMV serology. Before stimulation, PBMCs were isolated using density centrifugation and depleted of CD8+ T cells. CD8-depleted PBMCs were stimulated for about 18 hours with anti-CD28/CD49d costimulation, CD40-blocking antibody and enfuvirtide to prevent new infections. Sorting was done on either a Beckman Coulter MoFlo Legacy or an XDP sorter, and propidium iodide was used to exclude dead cells. Genomic DNA was extracted with the QIAamp DNA Mini Kit for samples above one million cells, otherwise with the Quick-DNA Microprep Kit.

This clonotype originated in an adult man with HIV who was CMV-seropositive. The V and J genes are TRBV7-8 and TRBJ1-1; a confident D gene designation cannot be given. The source material was CD4+ T cells sorted from PBMCs after approximately 20-hour stimulation, sampled from a patient who received antiretroviral therapy. Explained via the paper, the cell subset or site label denotes: CD40L-CD69- CD45RO-high memory CD4 T cells not responding to Gag peptides. At the DNA level, the sequence is TGTGCCAGCAGCCCGAACCTCCCAGCAGAAGCTTTCTTT. Its protein product is CASSPNLPAEAFF. The reference TRBV7-8 and TRBJ1-1 proteins fill in what lies around the CDR3, so the full variable domain reads GAGVSQSPRYKVAKRGQDVALRCDPISGHVSLFWYQQALGQGPEFLTYFQNEAQLDKSGLPSDRFFAERPEGSVSTLKIQRTQQEDSAVYLCASSPNLPAEAFFGQGTRLTVV.